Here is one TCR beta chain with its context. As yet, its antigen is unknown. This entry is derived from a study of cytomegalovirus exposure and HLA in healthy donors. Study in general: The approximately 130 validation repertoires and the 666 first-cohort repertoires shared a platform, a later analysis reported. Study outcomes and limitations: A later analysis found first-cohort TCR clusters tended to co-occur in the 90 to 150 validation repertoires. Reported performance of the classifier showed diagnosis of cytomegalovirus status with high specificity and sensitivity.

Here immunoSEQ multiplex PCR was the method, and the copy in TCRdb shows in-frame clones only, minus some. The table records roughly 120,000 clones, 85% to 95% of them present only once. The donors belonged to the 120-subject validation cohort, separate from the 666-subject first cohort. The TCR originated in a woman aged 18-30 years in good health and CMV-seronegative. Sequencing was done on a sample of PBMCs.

In nucleotides, the CDR3 is TGTGCCAGCAGCTTGGTTGGACAGGGCACAGATACGCAGTATTTT. This gives the protein CASSLVGQGTDTQYF. V gene TRBV5-6 combines with J gene TRBJ2-3, with 7 bases matching TRBD1. The CDR3 has 15 amino acids. V shed 0 bases, J shed 1 base, and the junction held 2 bases outside the gene matches. Germline V gives CDR1 SGHDT, CDR2 YYEEEE.